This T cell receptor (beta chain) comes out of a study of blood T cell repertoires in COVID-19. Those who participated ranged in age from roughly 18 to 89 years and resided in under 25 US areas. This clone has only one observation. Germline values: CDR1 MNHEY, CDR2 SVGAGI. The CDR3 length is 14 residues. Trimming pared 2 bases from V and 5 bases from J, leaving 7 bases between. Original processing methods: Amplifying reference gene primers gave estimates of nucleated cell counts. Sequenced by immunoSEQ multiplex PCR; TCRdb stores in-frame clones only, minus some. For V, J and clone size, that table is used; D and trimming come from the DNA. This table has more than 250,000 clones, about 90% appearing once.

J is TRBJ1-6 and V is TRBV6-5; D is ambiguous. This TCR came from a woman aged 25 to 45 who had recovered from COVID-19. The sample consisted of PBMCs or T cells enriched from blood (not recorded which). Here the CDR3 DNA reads TGTGCCAGCAGTTACGACGGGGATAATTCACCCCTCCACTTT. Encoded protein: CASSYDGDNSPLHF.